These 25 T cell receptor beta chains came from one sample sequenced in a study of T cells in Graves' hyperthyroidism and ophthalmopathy. RNA transcripts yielded amplified TCR beta CDR3 regions. First-round RT-PCR of the TCR CDR3 relied on the HTBI primer set. Using its own MiXCR run on the multiplex PCR reads, TCRdb lists one record per CDR3 protein. This table has about 600,000 distinct CDR3 sequences, 13% to 15% appearing once. The specimen was blood. The receptors here all came from a woman aged 18-29 years with Graves' ophthalmopathy.

This clonotype was picked up many times. This chain connects TRBV30 to TRBJ1-1, with D hard to call. The CDR3 has 10 residues. The V end was cut by 3 bases, the J end by 1 base, with 0 bases between. The germline V gene has CDR1 GTSNPN and CDR2 SVGIG (reference sequence). CDR3 nucleotide sequence: TGTGCCTGGAGGAACACTGAAGCTTTCTTT. Protein product: CAWRNTEAFF.

The table lists this clonotype with many counts. The J gene is TRBJ1-1, the V gene TRBV7-9, with D possibly matching TRBD1 (5 bases). Per germline, CDR1 SEHNR and CDR2 FQNEAQ (reference sequence). Deletions cut 5 bases from V and 3 bases from J, with 16 bases between. This CDR3 is built from 15 residues. CDR3 residues: CASSALRGGDTEAFF. CDR3 DNA: TGTGCCAGCAGCGCCTTACGGGGAGGGGACACTGAAGCTTTCTTT.

This clonotype was seen a handful of times. V usage is TRBV5-6 and J usage is TRBJ1-1, with D hard to call. The V end was cut by 2 bases, the J end by 5 bases, with 19 bases between. This CDR3 has 16 amino acids. The germline CDR1 and CDR2 sequences are SGHDT and YYEEEE. CDR3 sequence (DNA): TGTGCCAGCAGCTTTCCGATCGGGGATCTGGGTACTGAAGCTTTCTTT. Translated, it gives CASSFPIGDLGTEAFF.

Here the CDR3 reads CASSGGGGGALYGYTF. The CDR3 DNA reads as TGTGCCAGCAGCGGAGGGGGGGGGGGGGCCCTCTATGGCTACACCTTC. The gene calls are TRBV7-9 and TRBJ1-2; D possibly corresponds to TRBD1 (6 bases). The germline V gene has CDR1 SEHNR and CDR2 FQNEAQ (reference sequence). This CDR3 has 16 amino acids. V dropped 5 bases and J dropped 4 bases, with 20 bases sitting between them.

V usage is TRBV30 and J usage is TRBJ2-2; the D gene is possibly TRBD1 (5 bases). Trimming stripped 0 bases from V and 15 bases from J, with 14 bases between. Germline values: CDR1 GTSNPN, CDR2 SVGIG (reference sequence). The CDR3 is 12 amino acids. CDR3 loop: CAWSVSARVMFF. The CDR3 DNA sequence: TGTGCCTGGAGTGTATCCGCCAGGGTGATGTTTTTT.

Ten or more counts support this clonotype. V is TRBV30 and J is TRBJ2-7; D gene ambiguous. The CDR3 is 12 amino acids. The germline V and J ends were trimmed by 0 bases and 7 bases, with 10 bases remaining between them. The germline gives CDR1 GTSNPN, CDR2 SVGIG (reference sequence). The chain's CDR3 is CAWSVPDLEQYF. In DNA, the CDR3 is TGTGCCTGGAGTGTACCTGATCTGGAGCAGTACTTC.

In this sample, this clonotype turned up many times. This chain uses TRBV12-3 or TRBV12-4 with TRBJ1-4; 8 bases agree with TRBD1. The trim removed 8 bases at V and 8 bases at J, leaving 16 bases unmatched. The CDR3 has 16 residues. This chain's CDR3 is CASSVYGGTGEEKLFF. The DNA of the CDR3 is TGTGCCAGCTCCGTCTACGGCGGGACAGGAGAGGAAAAACTGTTTTTT.

In its sample, this clonotype was seen many times. The chain recombines TRBV12-3 or TRBV12-4 with TRBJ2-1; 8 nucleotides line up with TRBD2. The CDR3 covers 14 residues. V gave up 4 bases and J gave up 8 bases; unmatched junction bases: 7. DNA for the CDR3: TGTGCCAGCAGTTCCGTAGCGGGAAGGGATGAGCAGTTCTTC. Translated: CASSSVAGRDEQFF.

This clonotype showed up just a few times. This rearrangement joins TRBV14 to TRBJ2-1; D gene unclear. The germline V gene encodes CDR1 SGHDN and CDR2 FVKESK. The CDR3 totals 14 residues. Trimming pared 3 bases from V and 3 bases from J, leaving 9 bases between. CDR3 loop: CASSQSDYYNEQFF. The CDR3 DNA reads TGTGCCAGCAGCCAGTCAGATTACTACAATGAGCAGTTCTTC.

The rearrangement joins TRBV28 to TRBJ2-7, with D perhaps matching TRBD1 (5 bases). The CDR3 is made up of 14 amino acids. Germline V gene lookup returns CDR1 MDHEN and CDR2 SYDVKM. Trimming pared 4 bases from V and 2 bases from J, leaving 12 bases between. The CDR3 DNA sequence: TGTGCCAGCAGTTCCGACTTGGGGCCCTACGAGCAGTACTTC. It translates to CASSSDLGPYEQYF.

The chain is built from TRBV19 and TRBJ2-5; no clear D gene. V shed 0 bases and J shed 4 bases, with 6 bases lying between them. The CDR3 contains 13 residues. From germline, CDR1 is LNHDA and CDR2 SQIVND (reference sequence). The CDR3 sequence: CASSIDHRETQYF. CDR3 bases: TGTGCCAGTAGTATAGATCATCGAGAGACCCAGTACTTC.

This clonotype was seen a few times. The gene calls are TRBV29-1 and TRBJ2-7; maybe TRBD2 (6 bases). Trimming took 4 bases from V and 1 from J, leaving 20 bases between them. The CDR3 runs to 16 residues. Germline CDR1 and CDR2: SQVTM and ANQGSEA. The CDR3 sequence is CSVGMEGLALSYEQYF. The CDR3 nucleotides are TGCAGCGTTGGTATGGAGGGGTTAGCGTTATCCTACGAGCAGTACTTC.

The J gene is TRBJ2-3, the V gene TRBV5-8; 7 bases map to TRBD1. CDR1 SGHTS and CDR2 YDEGEE come from the germline V gene. Trimming cost V 3 bases and J 4 bases; bases outside gene matches: 11. There are 16 residues in the CDR3. CDR3 sequence reads: CASSYGTDHQADTQYF. DNA of the CDR3: TGTGCCAGCAGCTACGGGACAGACCATCAGGCAGATACGCAGTATTTT.

The chain couples TRBV6-1 to TRBJ2-7; 10 bases line up with TRBD1. CDR3 size: 20 residues. Looked up from germline, CDR1 is MNHNS and CDR2 is SASEGT. The ends lost 4 bases at V and 2 bases at J; junction bases unmatched: 20. The CDR3 nucleotides read TGTGCCAGCAGTGGGGGATCCCGGGACAGGGGTAAAATTTACGCCTACGAGCAGTACTTC. This gives the protein CASSGGSRDRGKIYAYEQYF.

The genes are TRBV6-1 and TRBJ2-5, with D maybe TRBD2 (5 bases). Germline CDR1 reads MNHNS; CDR2 reads SASEGT. The V end lost 2 bases, the J end lost 5 bases, and 18 bases lay between the germline ends. This CDR3 has 16 amino acids. As DNA, the CDR3 is TGTGCCAGCAGTGAACCGGGGTGGAGCCGATTGGAGACCCAGTACTTC. It encodes CASSEPGWSRLETQYF.

This clonotype came up many times. The rearrangement uses TRBV11-2 and TRBJ1-1; possible D gene TRBD1, 5 bases. Germline CDR1 and CDR2: SGHAT and FQNNGV. This CDR3 is built from 17 residues. Deletions cut 2 bases from V and 3 bases from J, with 19 bases between. CDR3 sequence reads: CASSLRSGTGPDTEAFF. Here the CDR3 DNA reads TGTGCCAGCAGCTTACGTTCGGGAACGGGGCCCGACACTGAAGCTTTCTTT.

This clonotype came up a few times. This chain joins TRBV28 and TRBJ1-3; D is unresolved. This CDR3 contains 14 residues. V was trimmed by 7 bases and J by 3 bases, leaving 13 bases between them. Looked up from germline, CDR1 is MDHEN and CDR2 is SYDVKM. CDR3 in amino acids: CASTPRGIGNTIYF. For the CDR3, the DNA is TGTGCCAGCACCCCACGGGGAATTGGAAACACCATATATTTT.

This clonotype showed up just a few times. V and J are TRBV20-1 and TRBJ1-2; tentatively, D is TRBD1 (6 bases). The germline V gene has CDR1 DFQATT and CDR2 SNEGSKA (reference sequence). The CDR3 runs to 17 residues. Deletions cut 0 bases from V and 8 bases from J, with 25 bases between. DNA for the CDR3: TGCAGTGCTAGAGAAGCTCATAACCCAGGGGACCCCTGGGGCTACACCTTC. Translating it yields CSAREAHNPGDPWGYTF.

This chain links TRBV19 with TRBJ1-1; 7 nucleotides line up with TRBD1. The V segment lost 4 bases and the J segment 8 bases; nucleotides outside the gene matches: 10. Germline lookup yields CDR1 LNHDA and CDR2 SQIVND (reference sequence). This CDR3 spans 14 amino acids. The CDR3 bases are TGTGCCAGTAGTACCGGGACAGTTCAAACGGAAGCTTTCTTT. It encodes CASSTGTVQTEAFF.

The chain recombines TRBV9 with TRBJ2-1, with 11 positions matching TRBD2. Germline V gene data show CDR1 as SGDLS and CDR2 as YYNGEE. The CDR3 spans 18 residues. V was pared by 1 base and J by 4 bases, with 10 bases of the junction left unmatched. CDR3 DNA: TGTGCCAGCAGCGTATCTAGCGGGAGGCAGGTCTTTTACAATGAGCAGTTCTTC. Translating it yields CASSVSSGRQVFYNEQFF.

This clonotype occurred many times. The chain has TRBV5-1 and TRBJ1-5; no firm D call. This CDR3 is 13 amino acids long. V lost 1 base and J 4 bases, leaving 6 bases between the germline ends. The germline gives CDR1 SGHRS, CDR2 YFSETQ. CDR3 in DNA: TGCGCCAGCAGCTTGTGGGTGAATCAGCCCCAGCATTTT. Protein sequence: CASSLWVNQPQHF.

In its sample, this clonotype was seen many times. The chain employs TRBV2 and TRBJ2-1, with 12 bases matching TRBD2. With V trimmed by 6 bases and J by 2 bases, 2 bases remained unmatched. The CDR3 runs 15 residues. The germline V gene encodes CDR1 SNHLY and CDR2 FYNNEI. The CDR3 coding sequence is TGTGCCAGCAGGGGACTAGCGGGCCCCTACAATGAGCAGTTCTTC. Translating gives CASRGLAGPYNEQFF.

This clonotype showed up many times. This chain connects TRBV7-6 to TRBJ2-5, with 9 bases lining up with TRBD2. The CDR3 contains 16 residues. The germline CDR1 and CDR2 sequences are SGHVS and FNYEAQ. After removal of 1 base from V and 5 bases from J, the junction contained 8 bases not matched to a gene. The CDR3 loop reads CASSLELAGSRETQYF. CDR3 bases: TGTGCCAGCAGCTTAGAACTAGCGGGTAGTCGGGAGACCCAGTACTTC.

This clonotype was detected ten times or more. The chain joins TRBV11-1 to TRBJ1-1; D may be TRBD1 (5 bases). The CDR3 is 14 amino acids. The germline CDR1 and CDR2 sequences are SGHAT and FQDESV (reference sequence). Trimming took off 4 bases at V and 4 bases at J, with 13 bases between the two ends. CDR3 coding DNA: TGTGCCAGCAGCTCCTACGGACATCCCACTGAAGCTTTCTTT. It specifies CASSSYGHPTEAFF. The variable domain in full, completed from reference TRBV11-1 and TRBJ1-1, reads EAEVAQSPRYKITEKSQAVAFWCDPISGHATLYWYRQILGQGPELLVQFQDESVVDDSQLPKDRFSAERLKGVDSTLKIQPAELGDSAMYLCASSSYGHPTEAFFGQGTRLTVV.

This clonotype has more than one count but fewer than ten. The CDR3 sequence: CASSHRTGNTEAFF. DNA of the CDR3: TGTGCCAGTAGCCATCGGACGGGAAACACTGAAGCTTTCTTT. The chain recombines TRBV19 with TRBJ1-1, with D hard to call. Germline V gene data show CDR1 as LNHDA and CDR2 as SQIVND (reference sequence). V was pared by 6 bases and J by 2 bases, with 13 bases between. The CDR3 contains 14 residues.